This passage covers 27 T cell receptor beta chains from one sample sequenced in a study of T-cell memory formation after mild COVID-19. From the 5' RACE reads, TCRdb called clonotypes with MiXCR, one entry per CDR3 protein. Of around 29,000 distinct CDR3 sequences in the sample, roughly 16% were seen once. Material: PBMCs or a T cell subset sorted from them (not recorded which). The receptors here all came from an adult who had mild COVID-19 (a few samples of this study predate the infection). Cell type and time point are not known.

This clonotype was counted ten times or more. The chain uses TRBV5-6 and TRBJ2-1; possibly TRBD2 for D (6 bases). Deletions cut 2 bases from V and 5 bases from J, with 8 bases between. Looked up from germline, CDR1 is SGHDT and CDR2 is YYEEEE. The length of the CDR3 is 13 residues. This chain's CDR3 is CASSFSGNNEQFF. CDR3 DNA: TGTGCCAGCAGCTTTAGCGGAAACAATGAGCAGTTCTTC. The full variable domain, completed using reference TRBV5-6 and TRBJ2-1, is DAGVTQSPTHLIKTRGQQVTLRCSPKSGHDTVSWYQQALGQGPQFIFQYYEEEERQRGNFPDRFSGHQFPNYSSELNVNALLLGDSALYLCASSFSGNNEQFFGPGTRLTVL.

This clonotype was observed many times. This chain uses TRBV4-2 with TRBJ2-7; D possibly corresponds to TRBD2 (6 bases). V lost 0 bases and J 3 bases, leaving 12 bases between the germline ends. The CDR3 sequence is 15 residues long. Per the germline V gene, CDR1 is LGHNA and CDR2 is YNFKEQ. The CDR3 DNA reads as TGTGCCAGCAGCCAAGAGCCCCTAGCGCGCTACGAGCAGTACTTC. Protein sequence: CASSQEPLARYEQYF.

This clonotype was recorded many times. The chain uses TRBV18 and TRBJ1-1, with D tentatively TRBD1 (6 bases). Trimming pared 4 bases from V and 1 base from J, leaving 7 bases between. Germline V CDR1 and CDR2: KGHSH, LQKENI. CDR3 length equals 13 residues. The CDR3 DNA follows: TGTGCCAGCTCACAGGGACAGAACACTGAAGCTTTCTTT. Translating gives CASSQGQNTEAFF.

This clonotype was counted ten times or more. The CDR3 loop is CASRPDRVSDTQYF. In DNA form, the CDR3 reads TGTGCCAGCAGGCCGGACAGGGTGAGCGATACGCAGTATTTT. The chain combines TRBV6-1 with TRBJ2-3, with 8 nucleotides matching TRBD1. The V and J ends lost 6 bases and 6 bases, in that order; junction bases with no gene match: 8. The CDR3 is 14 amino acids. Germline lookup yields CDR1 MNHNS and CDR2 SASEGT.

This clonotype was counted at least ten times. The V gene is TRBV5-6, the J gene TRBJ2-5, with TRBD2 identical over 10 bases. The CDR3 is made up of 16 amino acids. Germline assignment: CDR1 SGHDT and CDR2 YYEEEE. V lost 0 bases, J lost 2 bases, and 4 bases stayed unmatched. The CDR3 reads CASSLAGTSVQETQYF. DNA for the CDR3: TGTGCCAGCAGCTTGGCCGGGACTAGCGTTCAAGAGACCCAGTACTTC.

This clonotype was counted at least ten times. This chain's CDR3 is CASSHGQPSYNEQFF. CDR3 sequence (DNA): TGTGCCAGCAGCCACGGACAGCCCTCCTACAATGAGCAGTTCTTC. The gene calls are TRBV7-2 and TRBJ2-1, with D perhaps matching TRBD1 (6 bases). The CDR3 spans 15 residues. In germline, CDR1 is SGHTA, CDR2 FQGNSA. V was cut by 5 bases and J by 0 bases, with 11 bases left in between.

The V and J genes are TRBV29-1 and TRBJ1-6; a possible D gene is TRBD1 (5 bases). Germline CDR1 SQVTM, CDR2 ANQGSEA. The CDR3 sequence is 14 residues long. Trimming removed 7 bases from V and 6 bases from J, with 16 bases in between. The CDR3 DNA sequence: TGCAGCGGGACCTTGGGGCGCGGTAATTCACCCCTCCACTTT. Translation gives CSGTLGRGNSPLHF. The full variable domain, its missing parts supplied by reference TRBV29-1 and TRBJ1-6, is SAVISQKPSRDICQRGTSLTIQCQVDSQVTMMFWYRQQPGQSLTLIATANQGSEATYESGFVIDKFPISRPNLTFSTLTVSNMSPEDSSIYLCSGTLGRGNSPLHFGNGTRLTVT.

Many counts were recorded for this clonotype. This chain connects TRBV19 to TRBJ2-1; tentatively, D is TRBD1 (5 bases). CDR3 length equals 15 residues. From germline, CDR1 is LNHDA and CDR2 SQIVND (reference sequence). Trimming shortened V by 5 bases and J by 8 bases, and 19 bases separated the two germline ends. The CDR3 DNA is TGTGCCAGTAGTTTCCAGGGCCTAAGTGGGGATGAGCAGTTCTTC. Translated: CASSFQGLSGDEQFF.

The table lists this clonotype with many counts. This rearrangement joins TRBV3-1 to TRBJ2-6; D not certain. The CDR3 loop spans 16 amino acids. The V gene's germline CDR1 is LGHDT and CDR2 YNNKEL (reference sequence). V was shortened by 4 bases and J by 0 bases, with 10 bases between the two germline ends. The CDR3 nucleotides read TGTGCCAGCAGCCCCAAGGGCAGCTCTGGGGCCAACGTCCTGACTTTC. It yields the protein CASSPKGSSGANVLTF.

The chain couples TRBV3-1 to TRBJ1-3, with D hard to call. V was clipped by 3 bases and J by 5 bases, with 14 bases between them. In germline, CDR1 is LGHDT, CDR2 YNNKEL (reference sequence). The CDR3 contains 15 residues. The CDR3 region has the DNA TGTGCCAGCAGCCACGAGGAGTTTAGAAGAAACACCATATATTTT. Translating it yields CASSHEEFRRNTIYF.

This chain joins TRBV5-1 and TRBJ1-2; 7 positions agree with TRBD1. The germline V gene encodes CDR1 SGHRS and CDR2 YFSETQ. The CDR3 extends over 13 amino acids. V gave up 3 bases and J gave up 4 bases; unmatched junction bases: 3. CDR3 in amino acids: CASSSRDSYGYTF. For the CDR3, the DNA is TGCGCCAGCAGCTCCCGGGACAGCTATGGCTACACCTTC.

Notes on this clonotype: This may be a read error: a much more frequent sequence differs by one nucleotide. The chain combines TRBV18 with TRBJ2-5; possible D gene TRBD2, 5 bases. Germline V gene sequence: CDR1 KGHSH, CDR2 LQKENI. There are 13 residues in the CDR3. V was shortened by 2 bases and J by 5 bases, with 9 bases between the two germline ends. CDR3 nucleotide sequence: TGTGCCAGCTCACCATGGGAGCGGGAGACCCAGTACTTC. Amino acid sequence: CASSPWERETQYF.

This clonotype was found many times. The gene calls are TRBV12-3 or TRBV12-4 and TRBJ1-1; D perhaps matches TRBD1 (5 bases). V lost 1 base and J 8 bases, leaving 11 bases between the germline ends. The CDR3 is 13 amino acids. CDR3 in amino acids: CASSLGGDGEAFF. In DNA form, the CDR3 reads TGTGCCAGCAGTTTAGGGGGGGACGGAGAAGCTTTCTTT.

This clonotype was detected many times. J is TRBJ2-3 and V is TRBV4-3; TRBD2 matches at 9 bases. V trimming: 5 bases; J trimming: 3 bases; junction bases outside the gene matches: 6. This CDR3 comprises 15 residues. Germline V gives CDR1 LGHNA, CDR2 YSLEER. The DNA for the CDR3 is TGCGCCAGCAGCGGTCCGGGACTAGCAACAGATACGCAGTATTTT. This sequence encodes CASSGPGLATDTQYF.

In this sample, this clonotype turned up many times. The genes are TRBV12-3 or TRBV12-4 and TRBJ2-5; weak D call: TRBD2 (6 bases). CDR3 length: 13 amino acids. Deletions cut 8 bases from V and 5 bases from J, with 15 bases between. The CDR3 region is CASARAAGETQYF. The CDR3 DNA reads TGTGCCAGCGCCAGGGCGGCGGGGGAGACCCAGTACTTC.

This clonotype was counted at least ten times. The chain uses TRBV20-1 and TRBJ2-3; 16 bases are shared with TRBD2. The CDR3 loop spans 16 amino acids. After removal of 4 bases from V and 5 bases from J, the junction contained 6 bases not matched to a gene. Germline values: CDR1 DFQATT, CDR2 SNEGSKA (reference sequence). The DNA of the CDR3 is TGCAGTGCTACGGAGGGACTAGCGGGGGGGCAAGATACGCAGTATTTT. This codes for CSATEGLAGGQDTQYF.

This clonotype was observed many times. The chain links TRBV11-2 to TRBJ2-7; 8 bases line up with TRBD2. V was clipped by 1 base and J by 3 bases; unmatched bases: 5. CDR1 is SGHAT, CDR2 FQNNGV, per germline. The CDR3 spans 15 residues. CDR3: CASSLVGGGSYEQYF. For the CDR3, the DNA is TGTGCCAGCAGCTTAGTTGGCGGGGGGAGCTACGAGCAGTACTTC. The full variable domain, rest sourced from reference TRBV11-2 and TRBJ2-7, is EAGVAQSPRYKIIEKRQSVAFWCNPISGHATLYWYQQILGQGPKLLIQFQNNGVVDDSQLPKDRFSAERLKGVDSTLKIQPAKLEDSAVYLCASSLVGGGSYEQYFGPGTRLTVT.

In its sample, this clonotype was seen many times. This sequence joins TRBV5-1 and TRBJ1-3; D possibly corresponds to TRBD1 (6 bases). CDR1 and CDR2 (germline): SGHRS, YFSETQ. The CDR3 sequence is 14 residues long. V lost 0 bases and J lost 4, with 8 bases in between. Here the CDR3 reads CASSLVGQGNTIYF. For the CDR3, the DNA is TGCGCCAGCAGCTTGGTGGGACAAGGAAACACCATATATTTT.

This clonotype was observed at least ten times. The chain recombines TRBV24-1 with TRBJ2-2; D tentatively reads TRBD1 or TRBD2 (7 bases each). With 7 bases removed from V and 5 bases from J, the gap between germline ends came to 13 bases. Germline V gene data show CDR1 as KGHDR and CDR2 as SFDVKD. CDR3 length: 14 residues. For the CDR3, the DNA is TGTGCCACCAGCCGACAGGGAGGGACCGGGGAGCTGTTTTTT. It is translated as CATSRQGGTGELFF.

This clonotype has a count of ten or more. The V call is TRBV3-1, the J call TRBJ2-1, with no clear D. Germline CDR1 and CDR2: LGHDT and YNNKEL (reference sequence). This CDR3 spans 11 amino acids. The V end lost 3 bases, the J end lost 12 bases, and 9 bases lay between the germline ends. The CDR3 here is CASSQGGTQFF. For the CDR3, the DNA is TGTGCCAGCAGCCAGGGTGGAACGCAGTTCTTC.

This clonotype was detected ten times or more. The CDR3 protein is CASRVSGTGTEAFF. In DNA, the CDR3 is TGTGCCAGCAGGGTCTCCGGGACAGGCACTGAAGCTTTCTTT. The chain joins TRBV6-1 to TRBJ1-1, with 8 bases matching TRBD1. Trimming took 6 bases from V and 4 from J; bases not matched to a gene: 7. Germline V gene sequence: CDR1 MNHNS, CDR2 SASEGT. The CDR3 length is 14 residues.

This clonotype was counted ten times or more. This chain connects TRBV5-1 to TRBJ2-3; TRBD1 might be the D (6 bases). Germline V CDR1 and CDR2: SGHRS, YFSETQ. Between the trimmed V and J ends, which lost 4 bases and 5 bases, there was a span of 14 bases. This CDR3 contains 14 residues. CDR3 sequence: CASSRQGSQDTQYF. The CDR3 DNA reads TGCGCCAGCAGCCGGCAGGGGTCCCAAGATACGCAGTATTTT.

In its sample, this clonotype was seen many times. CDR3 residues: CASSLSPGSYNSPLHF. CDR3 nucleotide sequence: TGTGCCAGCAGCTTATCTCCCGGCTCCTATAATTCACCCCTCCACTTT. This rearrangement joins TRBV7-9 to TRBJ1-6; D is ambiguous. The germline V and J ends were trimmed by 2 bases and 0 bases, with 8 bases remaining between them. Germline values: CDR1 SEHNR, CDR2 FQNEAQ (reference sequence). The CDR3 has 16 amino acids.

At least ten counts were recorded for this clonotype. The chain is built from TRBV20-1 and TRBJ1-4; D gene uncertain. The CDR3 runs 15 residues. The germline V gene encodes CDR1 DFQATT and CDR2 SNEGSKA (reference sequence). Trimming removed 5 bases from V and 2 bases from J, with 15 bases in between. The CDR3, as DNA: TGCAGTGCTTCTCCAAGCGGGTCTACTAATGAAAAACTGTTTTTT. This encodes CSASPSGSTNEKLFF.

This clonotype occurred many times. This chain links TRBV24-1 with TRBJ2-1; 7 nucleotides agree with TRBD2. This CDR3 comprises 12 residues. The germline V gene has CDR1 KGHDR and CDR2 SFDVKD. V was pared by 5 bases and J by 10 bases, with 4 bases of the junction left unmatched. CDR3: CATSGGGREQFF. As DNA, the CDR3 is TGTGCCACCAGTGGCGGGGGTAGGGAGCAGTTCTTC.

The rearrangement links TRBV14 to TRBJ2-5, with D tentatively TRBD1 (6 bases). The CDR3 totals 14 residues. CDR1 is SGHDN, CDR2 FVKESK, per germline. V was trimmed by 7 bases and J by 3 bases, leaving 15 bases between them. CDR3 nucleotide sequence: TGTGCCAGCAAAAGGGACACGACCGAAGAGACCCAGTACTTC. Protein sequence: CASKRDTTEETQYF.

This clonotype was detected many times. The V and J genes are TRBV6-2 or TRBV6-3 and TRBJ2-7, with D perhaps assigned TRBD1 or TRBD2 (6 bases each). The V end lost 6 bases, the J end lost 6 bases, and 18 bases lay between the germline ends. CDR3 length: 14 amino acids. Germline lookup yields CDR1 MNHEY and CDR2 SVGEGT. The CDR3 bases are TGTGCCAGCAGCCCCGGGGGCATGGTTAGCGAGCAGTACTTC. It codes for CASSPGGMVSEQYF.